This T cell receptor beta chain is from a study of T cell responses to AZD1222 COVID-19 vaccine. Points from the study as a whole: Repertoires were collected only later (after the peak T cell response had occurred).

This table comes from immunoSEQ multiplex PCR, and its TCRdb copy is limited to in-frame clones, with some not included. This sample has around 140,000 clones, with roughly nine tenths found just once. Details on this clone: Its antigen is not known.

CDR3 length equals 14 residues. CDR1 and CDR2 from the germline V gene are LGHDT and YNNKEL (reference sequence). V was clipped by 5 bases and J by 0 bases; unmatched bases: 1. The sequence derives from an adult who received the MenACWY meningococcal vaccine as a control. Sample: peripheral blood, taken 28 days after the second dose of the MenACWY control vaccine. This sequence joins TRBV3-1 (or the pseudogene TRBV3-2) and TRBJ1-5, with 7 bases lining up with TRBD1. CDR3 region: CASSRTGSNQPQHF. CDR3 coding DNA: TGTGCCAGCAGCAGGACAGGTAGCAATCAGCCCCAGCATTTT.